The T cell receptor beta chain described here comes from a study of T-cell reconstitution after alpha-beta-depleted transplantation in children. Regarding the study as a whole: At the one-year point after transplant, T-cell counts and TCRbeta diversity were found to come mostly from T cells that had been newly produced. From surviving recipient T cells and thymic progenitors came the high day-60 TCRbeta diversity observed in some patients.

A remark on this clonotype: Antigen: not known.

Germline CDR1 and CDR2: SNHLY and FYNNEI. CDR3 size: 12 residues. The J segment lost 9 bases and the V segment lost 5 bases, leaving 3 bases of the junction unmatched. The library targeted TCRbeta and was prepared with unique molecular identifiers. In TCRdb, the PCR reads were re-called with MiXCR into one record per CDR3 protein. The table lists about 300,000 distinct CDR3 sequences, around 10% of them singletons. Here the sequenced sample was PBMCs, taken before TCRalphabeta/CD19-depleted stem cell transplant. The receptor comes from a boy under two years old with acute myeloid leukemia, due to receive a stem cell transplant. The J gene is TRBJ2-1, the V gene TRBV2, with TRBD2 identical over 8 bases. As DNA, the CDR3 is TGTGCCAGCAGTCCGGGGGGGATTGAGCAGTTCTTC. It translates to CASSPGGIEQFF.